This T cell receptor (beta chain) derives from a study of OX40 agonist ivuxolimab in advanced cancers. As regards this clone: The antigen is undetermined.

There are 15 residues in the CDR3. V gave up 2 bases and J gave up 6 bases, with 11 bases separating them. Germline-derived CDR1 and CDR2 are MNHEY and SMNVEV (reference sequence). Assay: immunoSEQ multiplex PCR; the TCRdb copy retains only in-frame clones and omits some. The data contain about 20,000 clones, approximately 80% of them singletons. Study-wide results and caveats: Some nonresponders likewise displayed low normalized T-cell clonal expansion.

V gene TRBV27 combines with J gene TRBJ1-6; D uncertain. This clonotype originated in an adult with an advanced solid tumor such as melanoma, head and neck, liver or kidney cancer. The sequences come from CD4+ or CD8+ T cells sorted from blood, collected in a trial of the OX40 agonist ivuxolimab. CDR3 sequence reads: CASSLGVSGNSPLHF. The CDR3 DNA reads TGTGCCAGCAGTTTAGGCGTTTCGGGTAATTCACCCCTCCACTTT.